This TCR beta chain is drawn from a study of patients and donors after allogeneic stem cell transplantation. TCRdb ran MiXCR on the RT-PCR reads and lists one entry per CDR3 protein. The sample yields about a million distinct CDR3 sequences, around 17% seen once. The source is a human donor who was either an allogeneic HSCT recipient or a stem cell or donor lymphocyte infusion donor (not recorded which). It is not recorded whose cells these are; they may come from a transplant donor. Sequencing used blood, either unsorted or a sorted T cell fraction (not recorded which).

The DNA for the CDR3 is TGTGCCAGCAGGGTAAATTCACCCCTCCACTTT. Translated, it gives CASRVNSPLHF. The V call is TRBV27, the J call TRBJ1-6; unclear D gene. The CDR3 spans 11 residues. Germline CDR1 and CDR2: MNHEY and SMNVEV (reference sequence). Trimming removed 6 bases from V and 7 bases from J, with 4 bases in between.